A single sample gave rise to the 13 T cell receptor beta chains below, sequenced in a study of cytomegalovirus exposure and HLA in healthy donors. PCR employed 60 Vbeta and 13 Jbeta primers. TCRdb's table, derived via immunoSEQ multiplex PCR, lists solely in-frame clones and lacks some. The sample carries 84,000 or so clones, over 75% recorded once. The sample taken for sequencing was PBMCs. The receptors stem from a man aged 50 or older in good health and CMV-seronegative.

J is TRBJ2-7 and V is TRBV5-1; weak D call: TRBD1 (6 bases). The CDR3 spans 13 residues. Germline CDR1 SGHRS, CDR2 YFSETQ. The ends were cut back, 6 bases at V and 3 bases at J, with 13 bases in the middle. DNA of the CDR3: TGCGCCAGCACGCGGACAGCCGGCTACGAGCAGTACTTC. Encoded protein: CASTRTAGYEQYF.

V is TRBV10-3 and J is TRBJ2-2; D remains ambiguous. The germline V and J ends were trimmed by 5 bases and 5 bases, with 6 bases remaining between them. The CDR3 sequence is 12 residues long. Germline-derived CDR1 and CDR2 are ENHRY and SYGVKD. CDR3 sequence: CAISSVTGELFF. CDR3 sequence (DNA): TGTGCCATCAGTTCAGTGACCGGGGAGCTGTTTTTT.

This sequence joins TRBV7-2 and TRBJ2-1, with D perhaps TRBD2 (7 bases). The CDR3 contains 14 residues. CDR1 SGHTA and CDR2 FQGNSA come from the germline V gene. Trimming shortened V by 0 bases and J by 9 bases, and 12 bases separated the two germline ends. The CDR3 reads CASSLAGGRSEQFF. Written as DNA, the CDR3 is TGTGCCAGCAGCTTAGCGGGGGGGCGGAGTGAGCAGTTCTTC.

J is TRBJ1-5 and V is TRBV28, with D perhaps TRBD1 (6 bases). The V gene's germline CDR1 is MDHEN and CDR2 SYDVKM. This CDR3 spans 14 amino acids. The V gene lost 5 bases and the J gene lost 7 bases, with 15 bases spanning the gap. CDR3 residues: CASSLGQPGQPQHF. The DNA of the CDR3 is TGTGCCAGCAGTCTAGGACAGCCGGGACAGCCCCAGCATTTT.

The chain uses TRBV5-6 and TRBJ2-6, with 9 bases lining up with TRBD1. CDR3 length: 19 residues. The germline V gene has CDR1 SGHDT and CDR2 YYEEEE. V was pared by 2 bases and J by 2 bases, with 11 bases of the junction left unmatched. This CDR3 is CASSLFPGQGMPGANVLTF. The CDR3 coding sequence is TGTGCCAGCAGCTTATTCCCGGGACAGGGAATGCCTGGGGCCAACGTCCTGACTTTC.

This clone was seen a few times. The chain has TRBV9 and TRBJ2-3, with 9 bases lining up with TRBD2. J was trimmed by 15 bases and V by 4 bases; bases with no gene match: 15. Germline CDR1 reads SGDLS; CDR2 reads YYNGEE. This CDR3 is 14 amino acids long. The CDR3 reads CASSLRGSGGEIYF. CDR3 bases: TGTGCCAGCAGCCTCCGGGGTAGCGGGGGAGAAATCTATTTT.

There are a few counts of this clone. This chain uses TRBV6-6 with TRBJ1-1; 7 bases are shared with TRBD1. From germline, CDR1 is MNHNY and CDR2 SVGAGI (reference sequence). V was clipped by 5 bases and J by 1 base; unmatched bases: 4. The CDR3 runs to 14 residues. The CDR3 protein is CASSHGTANTEAFF. The CDR3 DNA sequence: TGTGCCAGCAGTCACGGGACAGCGAACACTGAAGCTTTCTTT.

There are many counts of this clone. The chain recombines TRBV10-2 with TRBJ2-7; perhaps TRBD1 as D (5 bases). V shed 6 bases and J shed 2 bases, with 11 bases lying between them. The V gene's germline CDR1 is WSHSY and CDR2 SAAADI. The CDR3 has 13 amino acids. CDR3 sequence (DNA): TGCGCCAGCAGGCAGGGCGGCCCCTACGAGCAGTACTTC. Amino acid sequence: CASRQGGPYEQYF.

The chain's CDR3 is CAWKWEPDSTEAFF. The CDR3 DNA reads as TGTGCCTGGAAGTGGGAGCCCGACTCGACTGAAGCTTTCTTT. The chain is built from TRBV30 and TRBJ1-1; D is unclear. CDR1 GTSNPN and CDR2 SVGIG come from the germline V gene (reference sequence). The CDR3 spans 14 residues. Trimming left V 4 bases short and J 5 bases short, with 17 bases between. The whole variable domain, filled in from reference TRBV30 and TRBJ1-1, reads SQTIHQWPATLVQPVGSPLSLECTVEGTSNPNLYWYRQAAGRGLQLLFYSVGIGQISSEVPQNLSASRPQDRQFILSSKKLLLSDSGFYLCAWKWEPDSTEAFFGQGTRLTVV.

This chain connects TRBV6-7 to TRBJ2-7; tentative D call: TRBD2 (6 bases). TRBV6-7 is identified as an open reading frame with a role that is uncertain. CDR3 length: 13 residues. Written as DNA, the CDR3 is TGTCGCCTCTCTGTTCGGGGTCGGGAGGAGCAGTACTTC. This codes for CRLSVRGREEQYF.

The chain uses TRBV18 and TRBJ2-7; 7 bases are shared with TRBD1. Germline-derived CDR1 and CDR2 are KGHSH and LQKENI. This CDR3 has 16 residues. After removal of 3 bases from V and 2 bases from J, the junction contained 10 bases not matched to a gene. In DNA form, the CDR3 reads TGTGCCAGCTCACCGACAGGGCTAAACCCTCCCTACGAGCAGTACTTC. Protein sequence: CASSPTGLNPPYEQYF.

This chain connects TRBV4-1 to TRBJ2-1; 14 bases are shared with TRBD2. Germline CDR1 MGHRA, CDR2 YSYEKL. The CDR3 runs to 17 residues. V lost 2 bases to trimming and J lost 10 bases; unmatched junction nucleotides: 10. The CDR3 coding sequence is TGCGCCAGCAGCCAACAACGGACTAGCGGGGGGTTAGGGGAGCAGTTCTTC. Translated: CASSQQRTSGGLGEQFF.

This clone came up a few times. The rearrangement uses TRBV7-9 and TRBJ2-2, with D perhaps TRBD2 (6 bases). The V end lost 5 bases, the J end lost 5 bases, and 15 bases lay between the germline ends. Germline loops: CDR1 SEHNR, CDR2 FQNEAQ (reference sequence). This CDR3 has 15 amino acids. The CDR3, as DNA: TGTGCCAGCAGCCTGACCAGCGGGTTGACCGGGGAGCTGTTTTTT. Translating gives CASSLTSGLTGELFF. The whole variable domain, filled in from reference TRBV7-9 and TRBJ2-2, reads DTGVSQNPRHKITKRGQNVTFRCDPISEHNRLYWYRQTLGQGPEFLTYFQNEAQLEKSRLLSDRFSAERPKGSFSTLEIQRTEQGDSAMYLCASSLTSGLTGELFFGEGSRLTVL.